The entry below describes one T cell receptor beta chain. These data come from a study of OX40 agonist ivuxolimab in advanced cancers. Across the whole study: Head and neck, renal cell, melanoma or hepatocellular carcinoma were the cancers that dose-escalation patients had. Patients were under 90% male with ages about 20 to 79, mean about 60.

Autoimmune disease history or systemic immunosuppression barred patients. Clones were read by immunoSEQ multiplex PCR, and TCRdb kept only the in-frame ones, dropping some. The sample holds some 85,000 clones, around 87% seen once. Trimming removed 1 base at V and 2 bases at J, with 5 bases between. Germline V CDR1 and CDR2: SEHNR, FQNEAQ (reference sequence). The CDR3 sequence is 13 residues long. V usage is TRBV7-9 and J usage is TRBJ2-5; D remains ambiguous. The material was CD4+ or CD8+ T cells sorted from blood, obtained in a trial of the OX40 agonist ivuxolimab. The sequence was collected from an adult with an advanced solid tumor such as melanoma, head and neck, liver or kidney cancer. The CDR3, as DNA: TGTGCCAGCAGCTTAGGGGTTCAAGAGACCCAGTACTTC. Translated, it gives CASSLGVQETQYF.